Below, 6 T cell receptor beta chains from the same sample are listed, as sequenced in a study of blood T cells in healthy people across ages. Primers used in a second PCR of about 7 to 11 cycles were a sample-barcoded 5' primer and a J-beta primer mix. In TCRdb, the 5' RACE reads were re-called with MiXCR into one record per CDR3 protein. The top ten hold around 2.9% of the sample, which has approximately 780,000 distinct CDR3 sequences, approximately 24% seen once. These same records also appear under a second study, on T cells of mothers and their children.

Sequencing input: blood. The receptor set was obtained from a boy aged 5-17 years in good health.

Only one count was recorded for this clonotype. V is TRBV11-2 and J is TRBJ2-4; D gene ambiguous. Between the trimmed V and J ends, which lost 2 bases and 2 bases, there was a span of 16 bases. Germline V lookup: CDR1 SGHAT, CDR2 FQNNGV. The CDR3 extends over 17 amino acids. CDR3 loop: CASSLRAPSATKNIQYF. The CDR3 nucleotides read TGTGCCAGCAGCTTAAGGGCCCCCAGCGCGACCAAAAACATTCAGTACTTC. Together with reference TRBV11-2 and TRBJ2-4, the CDR3 gives the full variable domain: EAGVAQSPRYKIIEKRQSVAFWCNPISGHATLYWYQQILGQGPKLLIQFQNNGVVDDSQLPKDRFSAERLKGVDSTLKIQPAKLEDSAVYLCASSLRAPSATKNIQYFGAGTRLSVL.

The chain's CDR3 is CASSVTSTGSTQYF. The DNA for the CDR3 is TGTGCCAGCAGCGTGACATCGACTGGGAGTACGCAGTATTTT. The chain links TRBV5-5 to TRBJ2-3; perhaps TRBD2 as D (5 bases). V lost 4 bases and J 8 bases, leaving 17 bases between the germline ends. This CDR3 contains 14 residues. Germline loops: CDR1 SGHKS, CDR2 YYEKEE (reference sequence). Supplemented by reference TRBV5-5 and TRBJ2-3, the full variable domain reads DAGVTQSPTHLIKTRGQQVTLRCSPISGHKSVSWYQQVLGQGPQFIFQYYEKEERGRGNFPDRFSARQFPNYSSELNVNALLLGDSALYLCASSVTSTGSTQYFGPGTRLTVL.

The chain is built from TRBV29-1 and TRBJ2-2; 7 bases match TRBD1. Trimming removed 6 bases from V and 1 base from J; junction bases left unmatched: 5. Germline-derived CDR1 and CDR2 are SQVTM and ANQGSEA. CDR3 size: 14 residues. The CDR3 DNA sequence: TGCAGCGTCCGGGACAGAGAGAACACCGGGGAGCTGTTTTTT. Translating gives CSVRDRENTGELFF.

The chain couples TRBV7-6 to TRBJ2-3; D possibly matches TRBD1 or TRBD2 (5 bases each). Germline V CDR1 and CDR2: SGHVS, FNYEAQ. Deletions cut 5 bases from V and 5 bases from J, with 11 bases between. CDR3 length: 13 amino acids. CDR3 bases: TGTGCCAGCAGCCTAAGGGACGGAGATACGCAGTATTTT. Amino acid sequence: CASSLRDGDTQYF. Drawing the rest from reference TRBV7-6 and TRBJ2-3, the complete variable domain is GAGVSQSPRYKVTKRGQDVALRCDPISGHVSLYWYRQALGQGPEFLTYFNYEAQQDKSGLPNDRFSAERPEGSISTLTIQRTEQRDSAMYRCASSLRDGDTQYFGPGTRLTVL.

The rearrangement uses TRBV29-1 and TRBJ2-3; 13 bases are shared with TRBD2. The CDR3 covers 17 residues. V shed 1 base and J 1 base; nucleotides not matched to a gene: 5. The germline gives CDR1 SQVTM, CDR2 ANQGSEA. CDR3 nucleotide sequence: TGCAGCGTTGAAGGACTAGCGGGGGGACGGGGCACAGATACGCAGTATTTT. It yields the protein CSVEGLAGGRGTDTQYF.

V and J are TRBV5-1 and TRBJ1-1; no firm D call. V was trimmed by 2 bases and J by 2 bases, leaving 7 bases between them. Germline V gives CDR1 SGHRS, CDR2 YFSETQ. This CDR3 has 13 amino acids. The CDR3 sequence: CASSFTINTEAFF. DNA of the CDR3: TGCGCCAGCAGCTTCACAATCAACACTGAAGCTTTCTTT.